Included here is one T cell receptor (beta chain) sequence, with context. These data are taken from a study of human versus mouse CDR3 diversity and MHC coevolution. Study-level background: Reportedly, immunoSEQ detects one in 200,000 T cells with minimized PCR bias.

This table comes from immunoSEQ multiplex PCR, and its TCRdb copy is limited to in-frame clones, with some not included. The sample holds about 80,000 clones; about 94% are singletons and the top ten take around 1.3%. Germline V lookup: CDR1 ENHRY, CDR2 SYGVKD. Trimming cost V 7 bases and J 5 bases; bases outside gene matches: 3. This CDR3 is 13 amino acids long. The specimen sequenced was naive CD4+ T cells from blood. As to subset: CD45RO-negative CD62L-positive naive CD4 T cells. The sequence was obtained from a person aged 25-75 years in good health. The gene calls are TRBV10-3 and TRBJ2-5, with 11 bases fitting TRBD2. The CDR3 bases are TGTGCCATCAATAGCGGGAGGGGGGAGACCCAGTACTTC. This sequence encodes CAINSGRGETQYF.